The 12 T cell receptor beta chains listed next were all sequenced from one sample in a study of OX40 agonist ivuxolimab in advanced cancers. The data were produced by immunoSEQ multiplex PCR, yet TCRdb's version contains in-frame clones alone and is incomplete. Counted here are approximately 65,000 clones, roughly 87% occurring once; the ten biggest clones make up approximately 0.39%. The specimen comprised CD4+ or CD8+ T cells sorted from blood, sampled in a trial of the OX40 agonist ivuxolimab. The receptors shown here come from an adult with an advanced solid tumor such as melanoma, head and neck, liver or kidney cancer.

This chain joins TRBV18 and TRBJ2-7; D is undetermined. The CDR3 is made up of 13 amino acids. Trimming removed 0 bases from V and 6 bases from J, with 9 bases in between. Germline CDR1 is KGHSH and CDR2 is LQKENI. CDR3 DNA sequence: TGTGCCAGCTCACCACCGCCTAGGGCCGAGCAGTACTTC. Protein product: CASSPPPRAEQYF.

This chain connects TRBV6-1 to TRBJ2-2; a weak D match, TRBD2 (5 bases). V shed 2 bases and J shed 3 bases, with 10 bases lying between them. The CDR3 spans 15 residues. In germline, CDR1 is MNHNS, CDR2 SASEGT. The CDR3 DNA is TGTGCCAGCAGTGAACTTGGAGCGGACACCGGGGAGCTGTTTTTT. This sequence encodes CASSELGADTGELFF.

The V and J genes are TRBV7-2 and TRBJ1-1, with 8 bases lining up with TRBD1. CDR1 is SGHTA, CDR2 FQGNSA, per germline. J was trimmed by 11 bases and V by 1 base; bases with no gene match: 12. The CDR3 totals 15 residues. The CDR3 protein is CASSLDLRRGQVAFF. The CDR3 DNA reads TGTGCCAGCAGCTTAGACCTTCGACGGGGACAGGTGGCTTTCTTT.

The chain uses TRBV11-2 and TRBJ1-6; tentative D call: TRBD1 (5 bases). Germline V gene sequence: CDR1 SGHAT, CDR2 FQNNGV. The CDR3 runs 14 residues. The ends were cut back, 3 bases at V and 10 bases at J, with 13 bases in the middle. This chain's CDR3 is CASSLDEGRSPLHF. CDR3 sequence (DNA): TGTGCCAGCAGCTTGGATGAGGGGAGGTCACCCCTCCACTTT.

The J gene is TRBJ2-1, the V gene TRBV5-1; D not resolved. Trimming cost V 0 bases and J 7 bases, with 11 bases left between them. This CDR3 has 14 amino acids. From germline, CDR1 is SGHRS and CDR2 YFSETQ. CDR3 amino acids: CASSLEFSGNEQFF. In DNA form, the CDR3 reads TGCGCCAGCAGCTTGGAGTTCTCGGGTAATGAGCAGTTCTTC.

J is TRBJ1-1 and V is TRBV4-3, with 11 bases fitting TRBD1. V lost 0 bases, J lost 2 bases, and 5 bases stayed unmatched. Germline-derived CDR1 and CDR2 are LGHNA and YSLEER. The CDR3 has 17 residues. The CDR3, as DNA: TGCGCCAGCAGCCAAGACCCGGGACAGGGGGTTAACACTGAAGCTTTCTTT. Protein: CASSQDPGQGVNTEAFF.

The chain is built from TRBV6-5 and TRBJ1-1; D possibly corresponds to TRBD1 (5 bases). CDR3 size: 14 residues. The V end was cut by 9 bases, the J end by 0 bases, with 14 bases between. CDR1 is MNHEY and CDR2 is SVGAGI in the germline V gene. The CDR3 sequence: CASCQGSMNTEAFF. Written as DNA, the CDR3 is TGTGCCAGTTGCCAGGGTTCCATGAACACTGAAGCTTTCTTT.

The chain employs TRBV10-3 and TRBJ2-5; the D is unclear. CDR3 length: 15 amino acids. V was cut by 0 bases and J by 1 base, with 9 bases left in between. CDR1 is ENHRY and CDR2 is SYGVKD in the germline V gene. The DNA for the CDR3 is TGTGCCATCAGTGAGTCGATAGCTTTCCAAGAGACCCAGTACTTC. This translates into CAISESIAFQETQYF.

This chain uses TRBV19 with TRBJ1-2; no clear D gene. Germline CDR1 and CDR2: LNHDA and SQIVND (reference sequence). The CDR3 spans 13 residues. V gave up 5 bases and J gave up 0 bases, with 7 bases separating them. The CDR3 coding sequence is TGTGCCAGTAGTGACCACTCTAACTATGGCTACACCTTC. Protein sequence: CASSDHSNYGYTF. Using reference TRBV19 and TRBJ1-2 for the parts outside the CDR3, the full variable domain is DGGITQSPKYLFRKEGQNVTLSCEQNLNHDAMYWYRQDPGQGLRLIYYSQIVNDFQKGDIAEGYSVSREKKESFPLTVTSAQKNPTAFYLCASSDHSNYGYTFGSGTRLTVV.

This clone was picked up a small number of times. This rearrangement joins TRBV30 to TRBJ1-3; 7 nucleotides align to TRBD1. This CDR3 spans 17 amino acids. Looked up from germline, CDR1 is GTSNPN and CDR2 is SVGIG (reference sequence). V lost 7 bases, J lost 3 bases, and 18 bases stayed unmatched. CDR3 region: CAYTLSWTGALGNTIYF. The CDR3 DNA sequence: TGTGCCTACACACTCTCTTGGACAGGCGCCCTTGGAAACACCATATATTTT.

V and J are TRBV5-4 and TRBJ1-2; TRBD1 agrees at 9 bases. The CDR3 extends over 15 amino acids. The ends lost 4 bases at V and 3 bases at J; junction bases unmatched: 7. Germline assignment: CDR1 SGHNT and CDR2 YYREEE (reference sequence). The CDR3 DNA is TGTGCCAGCAGCCAAGAGGGACAGGGATACTATGGCTACACCTTC. This encodes CASSQEGQGYYGYTF. The variable domain in full, completed from reference TRBV5-4 and TRBJ1-2, reads ETGVTQSPTHLIKTRGQQVTLRCSSQSGHNTVSWYQQALGQGPQFIFQYYREEENGRGNFPPRFSGLQFPNYSSELNVNALELDDSALYLCASSQEGQGYYGYTFGSGTRLTVV.

This chain joins TRBV14 and TRBJ2-5; D remains ambiguous. V shed 1 base and J shed 4 bases, with 7 bases lying between them. This CDR3 has 13 amino acids. Per the germline V gene, CDR1 is SGHDN and CDR2 is FVKESK. The CDR3 region has the DNA TGTGCCAGCAGCCAAGGGACGAGAGAGACCCAGTACTTC. Protein: CASSQGTRETQYF. Full variable domain (remainder filled in from reference TRBV14 and TRBJ2-5): EAGVTQFPSHSVIEKGQTVTLRCDPISGHDNLYWYRRVMGKEIKFLLHFVKESKQDESGMPNNRFLAERTGGTYSTLKVQPAELEDSGVYFCASSQGTRETQYFGPGTRLLVL.